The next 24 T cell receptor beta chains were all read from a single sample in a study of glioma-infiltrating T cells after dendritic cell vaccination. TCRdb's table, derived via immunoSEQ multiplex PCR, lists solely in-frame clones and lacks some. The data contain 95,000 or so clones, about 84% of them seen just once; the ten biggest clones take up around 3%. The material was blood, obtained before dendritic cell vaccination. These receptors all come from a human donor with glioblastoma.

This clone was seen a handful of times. Here the CDR3 DNA reads TGTGCCATCAACCGAAGACAGGGGGACACTGAAGCTTTCTTT. It encodes CAINRRQGDTEAFF. This chain uses TRBV10-3 with TRBJ1-1; TRBD1 aligns across 9 bases. V dropped 7 bases and J dropped 3; count of bases not matched to a gene: 6. Germline CDR1 and CDR2: ENHRY and SYGVKD. This CDR3 region has 14 residues.

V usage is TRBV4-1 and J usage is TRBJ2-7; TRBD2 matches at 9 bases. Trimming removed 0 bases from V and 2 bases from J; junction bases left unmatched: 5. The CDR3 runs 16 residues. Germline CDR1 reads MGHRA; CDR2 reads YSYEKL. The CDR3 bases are TGCGCCAGCAGCCAAGATGGGGCGGGGGGGCCCTACGAGCAGTACTTC. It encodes CASSQDGAGGPYEQYF.

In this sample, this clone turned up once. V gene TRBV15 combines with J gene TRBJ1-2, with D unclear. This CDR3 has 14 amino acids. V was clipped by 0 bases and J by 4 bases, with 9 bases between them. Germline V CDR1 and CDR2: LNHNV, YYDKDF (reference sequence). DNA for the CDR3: TGTGCCACCAGCAGAGATTCGGGAAGCTATGGCTACACCTTC. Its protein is CATSRDSGSYGYTF.

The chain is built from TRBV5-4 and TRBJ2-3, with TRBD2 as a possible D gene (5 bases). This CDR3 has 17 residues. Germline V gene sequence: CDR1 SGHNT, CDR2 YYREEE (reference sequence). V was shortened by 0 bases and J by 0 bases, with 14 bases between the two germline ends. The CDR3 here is CASSLAPSTASTDTQYF. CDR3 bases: TGTGCCAGCAGCTTGGCCCCTAGCACCGCTAGCACAGATACGCAGTATTTT.

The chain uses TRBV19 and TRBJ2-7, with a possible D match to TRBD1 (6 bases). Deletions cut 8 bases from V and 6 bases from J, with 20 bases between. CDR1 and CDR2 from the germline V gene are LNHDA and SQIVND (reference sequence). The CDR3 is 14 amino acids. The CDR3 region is CASGKGQGTSEQYF. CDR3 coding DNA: TGTGCCAGTGGGAAGGGGCAGGGGACGAGCGAGCAGTACTTC.

This chain's CDR3 is CASSLVPVGSPLHF. The CDR3 coding sequence is TGCGCCAGCAGCTTGGTGCCGGTCGGTTCACCCCTCCACTTT. This rearrangement joins TRBV5-1 to TRBJ1-6; D is unresolved. Germline CDR1 is SGHRS and CDR2 is YFSETQ. There are 14 residues in the CDR3. Trimming removed 0 bases at V and 9 bases at J, with 10 bases between.

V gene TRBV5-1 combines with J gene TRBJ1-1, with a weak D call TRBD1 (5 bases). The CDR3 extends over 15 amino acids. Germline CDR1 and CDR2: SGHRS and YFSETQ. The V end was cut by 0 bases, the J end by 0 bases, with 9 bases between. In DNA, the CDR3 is TGCGCCAGCAGCTTGGCCGACAGACTGAACACTGAAGCTTTCTTT. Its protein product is CASSLADRLNTEAFF.

The CDR3 bases are TGTGCCAGCAGCCTTCGGTTGACGGGGGACACCATATATTTT. Encoded protein: CASSLRLTGDTIYF. The rearrangement links TRBV7-9 to TRBJ1-3; possible D gene TRBD1, 5 bases. Trimming took 5 bases from V and 8 from J, leaving 16 bases between them. Germline V gene lookup returns CDR1 SEHNR and CDR2 FQNEAQ (reference sequence). The CDR3 is 14 amino acids.

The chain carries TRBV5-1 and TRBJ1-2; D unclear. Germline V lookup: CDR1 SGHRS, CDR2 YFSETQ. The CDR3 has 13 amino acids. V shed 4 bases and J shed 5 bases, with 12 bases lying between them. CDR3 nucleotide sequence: TGCGCCAGCAGCCCACTGAACTCGTATGGCTACACCTTC. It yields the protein CASSPLNSYGYTF.

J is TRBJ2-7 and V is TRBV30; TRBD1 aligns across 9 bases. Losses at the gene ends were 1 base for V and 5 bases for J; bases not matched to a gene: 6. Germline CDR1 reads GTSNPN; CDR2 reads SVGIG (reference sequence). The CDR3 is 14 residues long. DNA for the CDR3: TGTGCCTGGAGTGCGGGGACAGGGTACCACGAGCAGTACTTC. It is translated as CAWSAGTGYHEQYF.

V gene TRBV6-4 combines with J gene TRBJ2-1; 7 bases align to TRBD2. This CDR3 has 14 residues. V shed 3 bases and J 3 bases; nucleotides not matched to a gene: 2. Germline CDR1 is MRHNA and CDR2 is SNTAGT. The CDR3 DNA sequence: TGTGCCAGCAGTGAAGCGGGGAACTACAATGAGCAGTTCTTC. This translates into CASSEAGNYNEQFF.

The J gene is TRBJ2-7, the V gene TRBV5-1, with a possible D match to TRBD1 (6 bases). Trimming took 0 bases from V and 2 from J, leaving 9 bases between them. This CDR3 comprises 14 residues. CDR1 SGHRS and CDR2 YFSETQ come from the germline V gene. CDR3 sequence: CASSLVAGAYEQYF. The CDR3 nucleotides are TGCGCCAGCAGCTTGGTGGCAGGGGCCTACGAGCAGTACTTC.

This chain's CDR3 is CASSKDRAEDEQYF. The CDR3 DNA reads as TGTGCCAGCAGCAAGGACAGGGCGGAAGACGAGCAGTACTTC. The rearrangement joins TRBV7-9 to TRBJ2-7, with 8 bases that match TRBD1. V gave up 5 bases and J gave up 5 bases; unmatched junction bases: 8. Per the germline V gene, CDR1 is SEHNR and CDR2 is FQNEAQ (reference sequence). The CDR3 runs 14 residues.

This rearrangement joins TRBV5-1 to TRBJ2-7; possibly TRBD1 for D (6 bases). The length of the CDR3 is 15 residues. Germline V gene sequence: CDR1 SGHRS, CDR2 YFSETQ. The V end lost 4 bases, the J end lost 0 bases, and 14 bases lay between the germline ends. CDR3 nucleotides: TGCGCCAGCAGCCCTCGGTCAGGGGCCTCCTACGAGCAGTACTTC. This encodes CASSPRSGASYEQYF. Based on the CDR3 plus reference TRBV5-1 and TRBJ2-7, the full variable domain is KAGVTQTPRYLIKTRGQQVTLSCSPISGHRSVSWYQQTPGQGLQFLFEYFSETQRNKGNFPGRFSGRQFSNSRSEMNVSTLELGDSALYLCASSPRSGASYEQYFGPGTRLTVT.

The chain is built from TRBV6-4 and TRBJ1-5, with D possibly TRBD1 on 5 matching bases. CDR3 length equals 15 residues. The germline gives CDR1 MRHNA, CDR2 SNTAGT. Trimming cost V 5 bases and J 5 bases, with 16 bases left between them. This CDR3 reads CASSISAGGYQPQHF. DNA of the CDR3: TGTGCCAGCAGTATAAGTGCGGGGGGATATCAGCCCCAGCATTTT.

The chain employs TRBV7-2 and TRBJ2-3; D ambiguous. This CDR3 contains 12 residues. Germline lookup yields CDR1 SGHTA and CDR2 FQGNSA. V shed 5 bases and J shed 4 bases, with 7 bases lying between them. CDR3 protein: CASSPQADTQYF. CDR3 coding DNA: TGTGCCAGCAGCCCCCAGGCAGATACGCAGTATTTT.

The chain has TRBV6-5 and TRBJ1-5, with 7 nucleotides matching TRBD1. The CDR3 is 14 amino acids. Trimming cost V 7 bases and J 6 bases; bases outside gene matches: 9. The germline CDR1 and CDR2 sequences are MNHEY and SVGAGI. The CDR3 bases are TGTGCCAGCAAAGGACAGGTTGCAGGTCAGCCCCAGCATTTT. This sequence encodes CASKGQVAGQPQHF.

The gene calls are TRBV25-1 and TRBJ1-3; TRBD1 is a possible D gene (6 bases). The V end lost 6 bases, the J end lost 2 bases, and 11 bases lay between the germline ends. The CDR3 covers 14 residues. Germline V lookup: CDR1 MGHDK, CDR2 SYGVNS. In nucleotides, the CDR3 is TGTGCCAGCAGCCACACAGGGACTGGAAACACCATATATTTT. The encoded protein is CASSHTGTGNTIYF.

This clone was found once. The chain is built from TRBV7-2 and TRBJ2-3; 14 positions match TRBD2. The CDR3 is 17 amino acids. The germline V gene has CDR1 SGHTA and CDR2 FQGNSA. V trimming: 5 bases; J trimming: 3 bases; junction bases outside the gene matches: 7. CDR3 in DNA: TGTGCCAGCAGCGCCGGGACTAGCGGGAGTGGAACAGATACGCAGTATTTT. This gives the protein CASSAGTSGSGTDTQYF.

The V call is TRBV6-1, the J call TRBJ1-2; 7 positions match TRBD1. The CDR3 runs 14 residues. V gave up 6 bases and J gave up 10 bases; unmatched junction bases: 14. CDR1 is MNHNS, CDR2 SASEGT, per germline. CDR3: CASRGGGQVFTYTF. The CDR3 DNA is TGTGCCAGCAGGGGGGGTGGACAGGTTTTTACCTACACCTTC.

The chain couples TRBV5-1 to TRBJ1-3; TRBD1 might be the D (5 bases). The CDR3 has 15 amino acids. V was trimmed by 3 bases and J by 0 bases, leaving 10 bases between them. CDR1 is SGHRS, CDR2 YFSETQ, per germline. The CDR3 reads CASSSDSPSGNTIYF. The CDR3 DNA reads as TGCGCCAGCAGCTCCGACAGTCCCTCTGGAAACACCATATATTTT.

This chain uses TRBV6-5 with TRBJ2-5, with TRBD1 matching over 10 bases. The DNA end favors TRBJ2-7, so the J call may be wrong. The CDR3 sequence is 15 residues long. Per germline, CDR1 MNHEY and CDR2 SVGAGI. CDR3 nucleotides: TGTGCCAGCAGTAAGGACAGGGGGGGAGTCTACGAGCAGTACTTC. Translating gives CASSKDRGGVYEQYF.

The DNA of the CDR3 is TGCGCCAGCGGGTGGGCTAGCGGTCCACTCGAGCAGTACTTC. Protein product: CASGWASGPLEQYF. V and J are TRBV10-2 and TRBJ2-7; 7 nucleotides align to TRBD2. Germline V gene lookup returns CDR1 WSHSY and CDR2 SAAADI. V shed 8 bases, J shed 6 bases, and the junction held 13 bases outside the gene matches. The CDR3 contains 14 residues.

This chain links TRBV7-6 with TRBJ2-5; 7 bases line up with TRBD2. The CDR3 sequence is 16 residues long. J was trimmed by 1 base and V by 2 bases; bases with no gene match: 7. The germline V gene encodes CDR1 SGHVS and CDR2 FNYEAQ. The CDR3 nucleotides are TGTGCCAGCAGCTTATCTGAGCGGGACGGCCAAGAGACCCAGTACTTC. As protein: CASSLSERDGQETQYF.